This T cell receptor (beta chain) is from a study of T cell responses to AZD1222 COVID-19 vaccine. Study conclusions and caveats: Researchers took repertoire samples only after the peak T cell response had come. Following two doses of AZD1222, Spike-specific TCR breadth and depth rose.

Per the germline V gene, CDR1 is SGHDT and CDR2 is YYEEEE. V lost 0 bases and J 11 bases, leaving 12 bases between the germline ends. CDR3 length: 13 residues. The repertoire was sequenced with immunoSEQ multiplex PCR; TCRdb's copy has only in-frame clones and lacks some. The profile covers around 99,000 clones, with 87% appearing a single time and 5.2% taken by the ten largest. Only a few counts were recorded for this clone. The target antigen is unknown. The sequence derives from an adult in good health. V usage is TRBV5-6 and J usage is TRBJ2-1; D possibly matches TRBD1 or TRBD2 (5 bases each). Sequenced here: peripheral blood, sampled on day 0 of AZD1222 vaccination. CDR3 protein: CASSLGGGGQQFF. The CDR3 DNA reads TGTGCCAGCAGCTTGGGGGGCGGCGGGCAGCAGTTCTTC.